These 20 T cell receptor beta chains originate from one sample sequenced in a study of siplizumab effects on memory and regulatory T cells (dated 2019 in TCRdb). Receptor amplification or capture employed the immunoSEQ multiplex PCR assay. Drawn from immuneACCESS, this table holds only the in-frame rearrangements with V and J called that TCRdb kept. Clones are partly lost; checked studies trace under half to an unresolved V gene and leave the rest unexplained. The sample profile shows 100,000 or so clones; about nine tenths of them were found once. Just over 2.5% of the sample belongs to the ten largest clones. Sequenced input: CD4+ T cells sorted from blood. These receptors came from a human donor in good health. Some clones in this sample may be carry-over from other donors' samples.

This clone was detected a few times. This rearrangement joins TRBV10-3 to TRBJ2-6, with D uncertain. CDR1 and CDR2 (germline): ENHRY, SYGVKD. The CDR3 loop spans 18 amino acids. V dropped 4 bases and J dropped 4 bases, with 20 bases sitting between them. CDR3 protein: CAISGVNPVMYGANVLTF. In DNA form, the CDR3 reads TGTGCCATCAGTGGGGTAAATCCGGTTATGTACGGGGCCAACGTCCTGACTTTC.

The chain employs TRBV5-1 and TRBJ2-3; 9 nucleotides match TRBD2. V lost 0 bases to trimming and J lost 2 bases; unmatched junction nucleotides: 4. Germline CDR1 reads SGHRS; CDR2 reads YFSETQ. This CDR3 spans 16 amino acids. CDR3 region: CASSLGVAGVTDTQYF. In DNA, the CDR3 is TGCGCCAGCAGCTTGGGGGTAGCGGGGGTCACAGATACGCAGTATTTT.

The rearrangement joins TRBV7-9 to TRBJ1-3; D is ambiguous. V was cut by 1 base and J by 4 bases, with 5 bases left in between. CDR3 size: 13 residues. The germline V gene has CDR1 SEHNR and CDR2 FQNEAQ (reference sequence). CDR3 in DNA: TGTGCCAGCAGCTTAGGCGGGGGAAACACCATATATTTT. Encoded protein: CASSLGGGNTIYF.

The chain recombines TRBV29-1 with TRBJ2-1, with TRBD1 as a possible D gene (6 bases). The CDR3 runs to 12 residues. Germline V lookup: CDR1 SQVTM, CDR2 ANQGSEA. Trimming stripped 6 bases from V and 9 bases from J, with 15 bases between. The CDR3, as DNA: TGCAGCGTGGGAAGACAGGAGACTGAGCAGTTCTTC. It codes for CSVGRQETEQFF.

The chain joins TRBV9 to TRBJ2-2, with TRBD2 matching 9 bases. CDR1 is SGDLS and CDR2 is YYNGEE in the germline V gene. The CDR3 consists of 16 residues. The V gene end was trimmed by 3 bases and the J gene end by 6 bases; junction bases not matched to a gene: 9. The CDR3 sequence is CASSAHLGTSPGELFF. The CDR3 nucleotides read TGTGCCAGCAGCGCGCACCTCGGGACTAGCCCCGGGGAGCTGTTTTTT.

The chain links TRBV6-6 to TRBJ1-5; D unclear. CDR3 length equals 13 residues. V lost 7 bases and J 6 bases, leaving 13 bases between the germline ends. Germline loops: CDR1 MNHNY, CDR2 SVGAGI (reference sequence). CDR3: CASTPWYGQPQHF. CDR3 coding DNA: TGTGCCAGCACCCCTTGGTATGGTCAGCCCCAGCATTTT.

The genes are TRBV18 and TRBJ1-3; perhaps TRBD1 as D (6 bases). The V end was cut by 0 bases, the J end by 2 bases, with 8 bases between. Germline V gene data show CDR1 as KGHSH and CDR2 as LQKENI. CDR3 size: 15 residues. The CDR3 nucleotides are TGTGCCAGCTCACCACCGGGGGCCACTGGAAACACCATATATTTT. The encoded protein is CASSPPGATGNTIYF.

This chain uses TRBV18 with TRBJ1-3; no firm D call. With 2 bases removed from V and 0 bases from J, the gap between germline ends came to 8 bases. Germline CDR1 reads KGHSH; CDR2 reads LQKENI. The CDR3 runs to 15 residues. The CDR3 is CASSPLAGSGNTIYF. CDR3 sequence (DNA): TGTGCCAGCTCACCATTAGCAGGCTCTGGAAACACCATATATTTT. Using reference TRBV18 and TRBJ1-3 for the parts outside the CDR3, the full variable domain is NAGVMQNPRHLVRRRGQEARLRCSPMKGHSHVYWYRQLPEEGLKFMVYLQKENIIDESGMPKERFSAEFPKEGPSILRIQQVVRGDSAAYFCASSPLAGSGNTIYFGEGSWLTVV.

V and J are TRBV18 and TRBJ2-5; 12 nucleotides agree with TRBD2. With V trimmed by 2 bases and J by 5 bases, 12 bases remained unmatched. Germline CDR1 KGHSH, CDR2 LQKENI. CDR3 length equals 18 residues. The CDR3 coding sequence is TGTGCCAGCTCACCAAAAGTCCCGACTAGCGGGAGAGCGGAGACCCAGTACTTC. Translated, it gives CASSPKVPTSGRAETQYF.

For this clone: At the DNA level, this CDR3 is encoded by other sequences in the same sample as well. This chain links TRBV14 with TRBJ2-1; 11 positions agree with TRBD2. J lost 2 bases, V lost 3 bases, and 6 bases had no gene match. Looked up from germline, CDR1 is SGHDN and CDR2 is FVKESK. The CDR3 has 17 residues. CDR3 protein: CASSQSLLAGAYNEQFF. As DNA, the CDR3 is TGTGCCAGCAGCCAGTCTTTACTAGCGGGAGCCTACAATGAGCAGTTCTTC.

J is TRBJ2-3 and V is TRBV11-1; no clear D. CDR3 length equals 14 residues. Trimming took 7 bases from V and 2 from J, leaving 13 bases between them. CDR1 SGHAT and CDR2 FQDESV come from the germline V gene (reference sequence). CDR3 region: CASNRRHDTDTQYF. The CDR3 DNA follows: TGTGCCAGCAACAGACGACATGACACAGATACGCAGTATTTT.

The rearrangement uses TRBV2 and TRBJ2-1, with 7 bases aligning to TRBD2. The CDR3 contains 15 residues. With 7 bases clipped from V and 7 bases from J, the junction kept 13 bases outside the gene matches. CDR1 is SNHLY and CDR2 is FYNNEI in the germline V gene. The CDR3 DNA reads TGTGCCAGCACCAGACGGGGGGAGGGCCTTAATGAGCAGTTCTTC. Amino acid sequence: CASTRRGEGLNEQFF.

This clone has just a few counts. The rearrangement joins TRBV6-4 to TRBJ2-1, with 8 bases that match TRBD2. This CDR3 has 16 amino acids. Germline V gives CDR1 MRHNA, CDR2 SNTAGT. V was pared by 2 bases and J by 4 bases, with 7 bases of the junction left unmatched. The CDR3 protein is CASSDGASGLYNEQFF. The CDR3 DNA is TGTGCCAGCAGTGACGGCGCTAGCGGGTTATACAATGAGCAGTTCTTC.

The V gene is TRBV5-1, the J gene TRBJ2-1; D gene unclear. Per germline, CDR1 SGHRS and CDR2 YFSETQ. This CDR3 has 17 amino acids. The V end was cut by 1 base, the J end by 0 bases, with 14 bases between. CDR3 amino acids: CASSLRVGFRSYNEQFF. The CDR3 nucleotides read TGCGCCAGCAGCTTGCGAGTCGGATTTCGCTCCTACAATGAGCAGTTCTTC.

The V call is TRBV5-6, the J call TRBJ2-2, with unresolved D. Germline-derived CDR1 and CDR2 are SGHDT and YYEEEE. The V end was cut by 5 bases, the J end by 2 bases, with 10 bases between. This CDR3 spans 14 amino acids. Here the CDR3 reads CASSLPLNTGELFF. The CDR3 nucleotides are TGTGCCAGCAGTTTGCCACTAAACACCGGGGAGCTGTTTTTT. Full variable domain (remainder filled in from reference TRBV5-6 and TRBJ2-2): DAGVTQSPTHLIKTRGQQVTLRCSPKSGHDTVSWYQQALGQGPQFIFQYYEEEERQRGNFPDRFSGHQFPNYSSELNVNALLLGDSALYLCASSLPLNTGELFFGEGSRLTVL.

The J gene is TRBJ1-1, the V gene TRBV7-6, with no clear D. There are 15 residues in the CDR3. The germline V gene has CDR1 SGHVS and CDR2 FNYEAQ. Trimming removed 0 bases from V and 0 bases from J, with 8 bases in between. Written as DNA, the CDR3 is TGTGCCAGCAGCTTAGCGGACGGATTGAACACTGAAGCTTTCTTT. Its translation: CASSLADGLNTEAFF. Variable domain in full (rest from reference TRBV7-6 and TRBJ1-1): GAGVSQSPRYKVTKRGQDVALRCDPISGHVSLYWYRQALGQGPEFLTYFNYEAQQDKSGLPNDRFSAERPEGSISTLTIQRTEQRDSAMYRCASSLADGLNTEAFFGQGTRLTVV.

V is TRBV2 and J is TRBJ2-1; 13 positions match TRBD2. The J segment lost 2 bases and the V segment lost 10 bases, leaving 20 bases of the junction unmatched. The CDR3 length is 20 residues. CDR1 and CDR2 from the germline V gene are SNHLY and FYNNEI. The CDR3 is CATQPPPGLAGTITYNEQFF. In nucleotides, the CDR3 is TGTGCCACCCAACCCCCCCCGGGACTAGCGGGAACGATAACCTACAATGAGCAGTTCTTC.

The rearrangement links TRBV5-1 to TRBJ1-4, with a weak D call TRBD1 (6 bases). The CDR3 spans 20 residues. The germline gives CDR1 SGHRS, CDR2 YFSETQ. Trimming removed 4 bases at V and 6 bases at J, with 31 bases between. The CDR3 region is CASSPDWSTDTGALDEKLFF. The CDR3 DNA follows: TGCGCCAGCAGCCCCGATTGGTCGACCGATACGGGGGCGCTGGATGAAAAACTGTTTTTT.

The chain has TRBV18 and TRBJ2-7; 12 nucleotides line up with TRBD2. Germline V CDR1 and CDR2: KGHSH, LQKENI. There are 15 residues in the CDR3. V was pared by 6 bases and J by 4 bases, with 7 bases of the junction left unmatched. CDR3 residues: CASSQTSGRRYEQYF. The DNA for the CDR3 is TGTGCCAGCTCTCAGACTAGCGGGAGACGGTACGAGCAGTACTTC.

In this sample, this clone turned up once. The CDR3 protein is CASSTGTRAEEQYF. In nucleotides, the CDR3 is TGCGCCAGCAGCACAGGGACTAGGGCGGAGGAGCAGTACTTC. V gene TRBV5-1 combines with J gene TRBJ2-7; 8 bases are shared with TRBD2. This CDR3 has 14 residues. The germline V gene encodes CDR1 SGHRS and CDR2 YFSETQ. Germline trimming cut 4 bases from V and 7 bases from J; bases unmatched to any gene: 10.